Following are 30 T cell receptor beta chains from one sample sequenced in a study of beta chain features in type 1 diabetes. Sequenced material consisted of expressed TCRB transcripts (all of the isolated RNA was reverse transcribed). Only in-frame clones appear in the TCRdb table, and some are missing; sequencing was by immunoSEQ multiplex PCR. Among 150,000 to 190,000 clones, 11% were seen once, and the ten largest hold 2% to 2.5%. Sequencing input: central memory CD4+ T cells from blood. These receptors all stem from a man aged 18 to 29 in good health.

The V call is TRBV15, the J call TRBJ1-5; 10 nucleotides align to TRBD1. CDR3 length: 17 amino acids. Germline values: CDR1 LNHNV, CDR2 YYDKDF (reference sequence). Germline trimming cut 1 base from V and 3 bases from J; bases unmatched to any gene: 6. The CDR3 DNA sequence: TGTGCCACCAGCAGAGGCCAGGGACAGGGGTACAATCAGCCCCAGCATTTT. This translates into CATSRGQGQGYNQPQHF.

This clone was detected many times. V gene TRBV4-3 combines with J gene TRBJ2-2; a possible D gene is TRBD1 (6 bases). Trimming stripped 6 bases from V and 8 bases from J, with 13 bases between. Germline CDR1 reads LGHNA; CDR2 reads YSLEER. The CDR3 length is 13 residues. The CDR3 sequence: CASSLQGPGELFF. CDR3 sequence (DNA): TGCGCCAGCAGTCTACAGGGTCCGGGGGAGCTGTTTTTT.

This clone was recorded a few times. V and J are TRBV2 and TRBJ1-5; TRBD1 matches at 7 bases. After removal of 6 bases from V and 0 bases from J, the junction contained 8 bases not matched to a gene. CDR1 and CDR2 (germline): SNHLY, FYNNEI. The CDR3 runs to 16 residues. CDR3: CASRGSGGLSNQPQHF. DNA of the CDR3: TGTGCCAGCAGGGGATCAGGGGGGCTTAGCAATCAGCCCCAGCATTTT.

In DNA, the CDR3 is TGTGCCAGCAGCCCGGACAGGGATACGCAGTATTTT. Its translation is CASSPDRDTQYF. The V gene is TRBV7-2, the J gene TRBJ2-3; the match to TRBD1 covers 7 bases. This CDR3 is 12 amino acids long. The germline CDR1 and CDR2 sequences are SGHTA and FQGNSA. The V segment lost 5 bases and the J segment 6 bases; nucleotides outside the gene matches: 2.

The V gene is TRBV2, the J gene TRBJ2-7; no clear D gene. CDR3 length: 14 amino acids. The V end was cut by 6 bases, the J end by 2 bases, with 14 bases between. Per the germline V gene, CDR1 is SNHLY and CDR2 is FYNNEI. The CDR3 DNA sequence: TGTGCCAGCAGGCGAGTAAGTTCAGCCTACGAGCAGTACTTC. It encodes CASRRVSSAYEQYF.

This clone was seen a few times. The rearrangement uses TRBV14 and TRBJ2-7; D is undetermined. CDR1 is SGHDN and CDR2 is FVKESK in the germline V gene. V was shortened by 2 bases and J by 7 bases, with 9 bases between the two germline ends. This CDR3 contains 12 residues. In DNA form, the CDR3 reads TGTGCCAGCAGCCAAAGCCTCCGGGAGCAGTACTTC. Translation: CASSQSLREQYF.

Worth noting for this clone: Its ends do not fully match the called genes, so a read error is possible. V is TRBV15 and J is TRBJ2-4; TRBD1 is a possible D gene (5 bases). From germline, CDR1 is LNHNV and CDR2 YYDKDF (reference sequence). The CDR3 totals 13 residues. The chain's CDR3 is CATSRDRGRNDDF. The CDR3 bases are TGTGCCACCAGCAGAGATAGGGGCAGGAACGATGACTTC.

The CDR3 DNA reads as TGCACCAGCAGCCAAGACGGACTCTTTGAACAAGAGACCCAGTACTTC. This gives the protein CTSSQDGLFEQETQYF. The chain links TRBV1 to TRBJ2-5; TRBD2 was called by the table and not checked on the DNA. TRBV1 is deemed a pseudogene. This CDR3 is built from 16 residues.

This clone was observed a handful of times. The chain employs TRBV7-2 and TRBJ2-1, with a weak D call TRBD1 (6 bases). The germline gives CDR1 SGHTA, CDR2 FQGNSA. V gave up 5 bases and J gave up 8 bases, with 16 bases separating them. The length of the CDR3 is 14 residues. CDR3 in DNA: TGTGCCAGCAGCCCGCAAGTACAGGGCTATGAGCAGTTCTTC. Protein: CASSPQVQGYEQFF.

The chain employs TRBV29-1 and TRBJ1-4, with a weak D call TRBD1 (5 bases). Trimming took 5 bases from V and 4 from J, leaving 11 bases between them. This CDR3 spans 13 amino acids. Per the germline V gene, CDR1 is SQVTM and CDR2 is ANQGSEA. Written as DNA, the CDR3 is TGCAGCGTTAGGAGGGGCGGTAATGAAAAACTGTTTTTT. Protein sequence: CSVRRGGNEKLFF.

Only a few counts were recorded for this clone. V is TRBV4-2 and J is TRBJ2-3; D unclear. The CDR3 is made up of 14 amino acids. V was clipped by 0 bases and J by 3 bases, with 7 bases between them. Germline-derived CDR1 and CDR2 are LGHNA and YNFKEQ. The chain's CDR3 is CASSQEAPTDTQYF. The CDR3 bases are TGTGCCAGCAGCCAAGAGGCGCCGACAGATACGCAGTATTTT.

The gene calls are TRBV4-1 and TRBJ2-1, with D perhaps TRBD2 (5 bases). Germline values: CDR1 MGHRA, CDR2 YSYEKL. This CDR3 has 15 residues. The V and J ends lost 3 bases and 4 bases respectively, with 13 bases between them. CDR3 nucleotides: TGCGCCAGCAGCCAGCCTACTAGGGATTACAATGAGCAGTTCTTC. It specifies CASSQPTRDYNEQFF.

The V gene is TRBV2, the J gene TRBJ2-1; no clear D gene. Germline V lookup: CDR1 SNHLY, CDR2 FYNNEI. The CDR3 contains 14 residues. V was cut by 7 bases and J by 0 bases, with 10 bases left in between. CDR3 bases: TGTGCCAGCAAAAAGGGAACCTCCTACAATGAGCAGTTCTTC. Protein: CASKKGTSYNEQFF.

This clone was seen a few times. The CDR3 spells CASSLVGFTGELFF. The CDR3 DNA reads TGTGCCAGCAGCTTAGTTGGGTTCACCGGGGAGCTGTTTTTT. The V gene is TRBV7-9, the J gene TRBJ2-2; D call uncertain. V was pared by 1 base and J by 4 bases, with 7 bases between. In germline, CDR1 is SEHNR, CDR2 FQNEAQ (reference sequence). This CDR3 has 14 residues.

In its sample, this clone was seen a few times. The CDR3 reads CASRSTGGETQYF. The DNA of the CDR3 is TGTGCCAGCAGGTCCACAGGGGGCGAGACCCAGTACTTC. The V gene is TRBV6-5, the J gene TRBJ2-5; TRBD1 matches 9 bases. Germline V gene lookup returns CDR1 MNHEY and CDR2 SVGAGI. The CDR3 has 13 amino acids. V lost 6 bases and J lost 5; bases outside the gene matches: 4.

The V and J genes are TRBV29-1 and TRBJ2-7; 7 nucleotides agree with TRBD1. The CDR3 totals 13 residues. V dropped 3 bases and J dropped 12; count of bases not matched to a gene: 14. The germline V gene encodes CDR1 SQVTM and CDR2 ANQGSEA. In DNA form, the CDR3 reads TGCAGCGTTGAGGATAAAACAGGGGCGAGGCGGTACTTC. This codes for CSVEDKTGARRYF.

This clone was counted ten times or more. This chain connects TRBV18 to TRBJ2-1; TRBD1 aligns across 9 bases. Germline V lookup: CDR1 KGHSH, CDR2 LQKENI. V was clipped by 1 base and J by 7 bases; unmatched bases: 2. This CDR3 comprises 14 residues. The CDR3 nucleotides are TGTGCCAGCTCACCACGACAGGGGGAGAATGAGCAGTTCTTC. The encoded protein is CASSPRQGENEQFF.

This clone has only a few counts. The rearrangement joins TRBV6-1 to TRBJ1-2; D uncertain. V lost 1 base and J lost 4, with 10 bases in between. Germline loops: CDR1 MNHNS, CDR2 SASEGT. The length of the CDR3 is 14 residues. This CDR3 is CASSEGPLPYGYTF. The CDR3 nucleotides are TGTGCCAGCAGTGAAGGTCCATTGCCCTATGGCTACACCTTC.

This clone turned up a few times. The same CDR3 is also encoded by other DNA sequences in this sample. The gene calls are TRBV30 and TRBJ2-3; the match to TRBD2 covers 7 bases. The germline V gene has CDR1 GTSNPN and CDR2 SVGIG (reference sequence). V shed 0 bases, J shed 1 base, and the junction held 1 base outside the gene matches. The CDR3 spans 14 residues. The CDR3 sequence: CAWSVRGGTDTQYF. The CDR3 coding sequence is TGTGCCTGGAGTGTACGGGGGGGCACAGATACGCAGTATTTT. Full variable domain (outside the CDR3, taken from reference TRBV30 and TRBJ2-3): SQTIHQWPATLVQPVGSPLSLECTVEGTSNPNLYWYRQAAGRGLQLLFYSVGIGQISSEVPQNLSASRPQDRQFILSSKKLLLSDSGFYLCAWSVRGGTDTQYFGPGTRLTVL.

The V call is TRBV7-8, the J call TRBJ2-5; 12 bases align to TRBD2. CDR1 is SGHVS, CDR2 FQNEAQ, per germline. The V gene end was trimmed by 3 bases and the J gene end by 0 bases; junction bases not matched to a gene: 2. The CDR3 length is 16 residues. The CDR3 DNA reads TGTGCCAGCAGCTTGACTAGCGGGGGAGACCAAGAGACCCAGTACTTC. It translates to CASSLTSGGDQETQYF.

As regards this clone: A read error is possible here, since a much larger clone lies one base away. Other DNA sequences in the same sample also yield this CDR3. The CDR3 coding sequence is TGTGCCAGCAGACCGGGACAGACTTACGAGCAGTACTTC. This codes for CASRPGQTYEQYF. The gene calls are TRBV28 and TRBJ2-7; 7 positions agree with TRBD1. CDR3 length: 13 residues. Germline V gives CDR1 MDHEN, CDR2 SYDVKM. The J segment lost 4 bases and the V segment lost 6 bases, leaving 6 bases of the junction unmatched.

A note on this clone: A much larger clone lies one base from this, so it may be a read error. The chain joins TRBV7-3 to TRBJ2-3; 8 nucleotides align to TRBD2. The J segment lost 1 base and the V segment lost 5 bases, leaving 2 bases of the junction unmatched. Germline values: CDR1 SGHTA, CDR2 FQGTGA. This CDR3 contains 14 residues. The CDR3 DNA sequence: TGTGCCAGCAGCCTACTAGCGGGCACAGATACGCAGTATTTT. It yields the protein CASSLLAGTDTQYF. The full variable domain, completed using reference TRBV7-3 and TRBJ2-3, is GAGVSQTPSNKVTEKGKYVELRCDPISGHTALYWYRQSLGQGPEFLIYFQGTGAADDSGLPNDRFFAVRPEGSVSTLKIQRTERGDSAVYLCASSLLAGTDTQYFGPGTRLTVL.

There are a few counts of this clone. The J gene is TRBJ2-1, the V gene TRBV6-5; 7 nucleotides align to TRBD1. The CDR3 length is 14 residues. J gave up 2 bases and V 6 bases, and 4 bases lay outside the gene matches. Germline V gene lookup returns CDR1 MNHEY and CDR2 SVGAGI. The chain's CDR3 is CASSLTGTYNEQFF. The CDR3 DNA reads TGTGCCAGCAGCCTGACAGGGACCTACAATGAGCAGTTCTTC.

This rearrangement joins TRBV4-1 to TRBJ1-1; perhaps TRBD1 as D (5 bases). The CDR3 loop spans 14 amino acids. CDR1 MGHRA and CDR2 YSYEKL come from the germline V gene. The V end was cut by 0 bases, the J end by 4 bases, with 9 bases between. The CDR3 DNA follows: TGCGCCAGCAGCCAAGAGACAGTCTCCACTGAAGCTTTCTTT. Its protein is CASSQETVSTEAFF.

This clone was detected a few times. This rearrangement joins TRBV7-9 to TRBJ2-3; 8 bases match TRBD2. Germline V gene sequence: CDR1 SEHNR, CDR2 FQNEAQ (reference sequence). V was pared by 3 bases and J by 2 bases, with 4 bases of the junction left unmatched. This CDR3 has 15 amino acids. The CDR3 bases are TGTGCCAGCAGCTTGGTAGCGGGGAACACAGATACGCAGTATTTT. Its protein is CASSLVAGNTDTQYF.

The CDR3 region is CASSQDGYTF. CDR3 nucleotide sequence: TGCGCCAGCAGTCAGGATGGCTACACCTTC. The chain employs TRBV23-1 and TRBJ1-2; D gene ambiguous. TRBV23-1 counts as an open reading frame of uncertain function. The V end was cut by 3 bases, the J end by 6 bases, with 2 bases between. The CDR3 consists of 10 residues.

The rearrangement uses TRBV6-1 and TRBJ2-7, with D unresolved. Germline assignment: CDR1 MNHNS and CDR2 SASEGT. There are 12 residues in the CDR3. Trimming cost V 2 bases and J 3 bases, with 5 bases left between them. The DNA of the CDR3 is TGTGCCAGCAGTGAACCCCTCTACGAGCAGTACTTC. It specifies CASSEPLYEQYF.

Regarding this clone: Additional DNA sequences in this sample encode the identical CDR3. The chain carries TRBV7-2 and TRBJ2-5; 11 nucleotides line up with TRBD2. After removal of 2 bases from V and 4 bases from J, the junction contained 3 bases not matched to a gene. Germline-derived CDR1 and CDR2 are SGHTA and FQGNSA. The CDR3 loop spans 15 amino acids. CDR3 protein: CASSLRLAGGETQYF. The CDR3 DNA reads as TGTGCCAGCAGCTTAAGGCTAGCGGGGGGAGAGACCCAGTACTTC.

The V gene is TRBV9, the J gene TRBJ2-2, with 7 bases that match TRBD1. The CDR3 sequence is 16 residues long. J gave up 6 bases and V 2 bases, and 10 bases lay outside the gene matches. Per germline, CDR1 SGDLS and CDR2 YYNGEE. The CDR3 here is CASSVSPGQQAGELFF. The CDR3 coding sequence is TGTGCCAGCAGCGTGTCCCCGGGACAGCAAGCCGGGGAGCTGTTTTTT.

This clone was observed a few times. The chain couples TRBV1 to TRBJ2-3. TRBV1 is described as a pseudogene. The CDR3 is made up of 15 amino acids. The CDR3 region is CTSSQDDPLCDTQYF. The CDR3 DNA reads TGCACCAGCAGCCAAGATGACCCACTCTGCGATACGCAGTATTTT.